One and the same sample provided the 25 T cell receptor beta chains below, sequenced in a study of T cell responses to AZD1222 COVID-19 vaccine. Sequenced by immunoSEQ multiplex PCR; TCRdb stores in-frame clones only, minus some. In the table there are some 150,000 clones, 93% of which are singletons. The input for sequencing was peripheral blood, taken on day 0 of AZD1222 vaccination. The receptors stem from an adult in good health.

V and J are TRBV10-2 and TRBJ1-2, with D perhaps TRBD1 (5 bases). The CDR3 sequence is 12 residues long. Trimming shortened V by 7 bases and J by 13 bases, and 19 bases separated the two germline ends. Germline V gene lookup returns CDR1 WSHSY and CDR2 SAAADI. The CDR3 DNA is TGCGCCAGCACCCACGGGGGGGAAGTGAGCACCTTC. Translated: CASTHGGEVSTF.

The V gene is TRBV4-1, the J gene TRBJ2-7; no firm D call. The germline CDR1 and CDR2 sequences are MGHRA and YSYEKL. Deletions cut 4 bases from V and 5 bases from J, with 15 bases between. The CDR3 sequence is 14 residues long. The CDR3 sequence is CASSPGPASHEQYF. The CDR3 DNA sequence: TGCGCCAGCAGCCCCGGACCGGCTTCCCACGAGCAGTACTTC.

This chain uses TRBV2 with TRBJ1-5, with TRBD1 as a possible D gene (5 bases). V lost 6 bases and J 7 bases, leaving 13 bases between the germline ends. This CDR3 spans 13 amino acids. Germline-derived CDR1 and CDR2 are SNHLY and FYNNEI. The CDR3 sequence: CASRWGIGQPQHF. The CDR3 DNA sequence: TGTGCCAGCAGATGGGGGATAGGGCAGCCCCAGCATTTT.

The rearrangement joins TRBV5-5 to TRBJ2-7, with 10 nucleotides matching TRBD1. This CDR3 has 15 residues. Per germline, CDR1 SGHKS and CDR2 YYEKEE (reference sequence). J gave up 5 bases and V 3 bases, and 8 bases lay outside the gene matches. Here the CDR3 DNA reads TGTGCCAGCAGCTCGACGGGACAGGGGCCCCACGAGCAGTACTTC. Translated: CASSSTGQGPHEQYF.

The chain couples TRBV2 to TRBJ1-2; tentative D call: TRBD1 (6 bases). The germline gives CDR1 SNHLY, CDR2 FYNNEI. The V and J ends lost 6 bases and 4 bases respectively, with 18 bases between them. This CDR3 is built from 15 residues. CDR3 DNA sequence: TGTGCCAGCAGGGATAAAATTACAGGGACCTATGGCTACACCTTC. This gives the protein CASRDKITGTYGYTF. The full variable domain, its missing parts supplied by reference TRBV2 and TRBJ1-2, is EPEVTQTPSHQVTQMGQEVILRCVPISNHLYFYWYRQILGQKVEFLVSFYNNEISEKSEIFDDQFSVERPDGSNFTLKIRSTKLEDSAMYFCASRDKITGTYGYTFGSGTRLTVV.

V gene TRBV18 combines with J gene TRBJ2-6; D gene unclear. CDR3 length: 18 residues. V lost 3 bases to trimming and J lost 1 base, with 16 bases between them. In germline, CDR1 is KGHSH, CDR2 LQKENI. CDR3 loop: CASSPLKKGASGANVLTF. DNA for the CDR3: TGTGCCAGCTCACCGCTAAAAAAGGGCGCTTCTGGGGCCAACGTCCTGACTTTC.

V and J are TRBV4-2 and TRBJ1-2, with 7 nucleotides matching TRBD1. This CDR3 is built from 16 residues. The germline CDR1 and CDR2 sequences are LGHNA and YNFKEQ. With V trimmed by 4 bases and J by 3 bases, 11 bases remained unmatched. This chain's CDR3 is CASSPSRGAPDYGYTF. The CDR3 DNA follows: TGTGCCAGCAGCCCCAGCAGGGGGGCGCCGGACTATGGCTACACCTTC.

This clone was observed once. This chain joins TRBV6-4 and TRBJ2-3; possibly TRBD2 for D (5 bases). V lost 3 bases to trimming and J lost 0 bases, with 13 bases between them. The CDR3 runs 16 residues. Germline V CDR1 and CDR2: MRHNA, SNTAGT. CDR3 coding DNA: TGTGCCAGCAGTGAACGAGGAGGTCCCAGCACAGATACGCAGTATTTT. The encoded protein is CASSERGGPSTDTQYF.

CDR3 nucleotides: TGTGCCAGCAGCCTTGACAGGGTCCCCTACAATGAGCAGTTCTTC. Its translation is CASSLDRVPYNEQFF. The chain couples TRBV2 to TRBJ2-1; TRBD1 matches 7 bases. Looked up from germline, CDR1 is SNHLY and CDR2 is FYNNEI. The CDR3 covers 15 residues. J gave up 2 bases and V 6 bases, and 7 bases lay outside the gene matches.

The chain combines TRBV27 with TRBJ1-1; D perhaps matches TRBD1 (5 bases). The CDR3 loop spans 13 amino acids. Germline V gene lookup returns CDR1 MNHEY and CDR2 SMNVEV (reference sequence). V was clipped by 2 bases and J by 5 bases, with 9 bases between them. The CDR3 reads CASSLGTATEAFF. The CDR3 DNA reads as TGTGCCAGCAGTTTAGGGACGGCGACTGAAGCTTTCTTT.

The rearrangement joins TRBV7-8 to TRBJ2-2, with 8 bases lining up with TRBD1. The CDR3 totals 15 residues. Unmatched junction bases numbered 10, after V lost 8 bases and J lost 5 bases. Per germline, CDR1 SGHVS and CDR2 FQNEAQ. CDR3 sequence (DNA): TGTGCCAGCGGCCCCAGGGACAGGAGGACCGGGGAGCTGTTTTTT. This encodes CASGPRDRRTGELFF.

The genes are TRBV18 and TRBJ2-7; 7 positions agree with TRBD1. The CDR3 is made up of 13 amino acids. The germline gives CDR1 KGHSH, CDR2 LQKENI. Trimming cost V 6 bases and J 0 bases; bases outside gene matches: 2. The CDR3 spells CASSRDSSYEQYF. The CDR3 DNA reads TGTGCCAGCTCCCGGGACAGCTCCTACGAGCAGTACTTC.

Within the sample, this clone is medium-sized (0.01 to 0.1%). The V gene is TRBV27, the J gene TRBJ2-7; TRBD1 aligns across 9 bases. With V trimmed by 4 bases and J by 3 bases, 7 bases remained unmatched. Looked up from germline, CDR1 is MNHEY and CDR2 is SMNVEV (reference sequence). The CDR3 loop spans 15 amino acids. The CDR3 reads CASSWRGQGGYEQYF. The CDR3 region has the DNA TGTGCCAGCAGTTGGAGGGGACAGGGAGGCTACGAGCAGTACTTC.

The CDR3 sequence is CASSSQGDVNQPQHF. In DNA, the CDR3 is TGCGCCAGCAGCTCTCAGGGGGATGTGAATCAGCCCCAGCATTTT. The rearrangement joins TRBV5-1 to TRBJ1-5, with 7 bases that match TRBD1. The V gene's germline CDR1 is SGHRS and CDR2 YFSETQ. The CDR3 runs to 15 residues. The V gene end was trimmed by 3 bases and the J gene end by 4 bases; junction bases not matched to a gene: 7.

The CDR3, as DNA: TGTGCCAGCTCCCCAGGACAGGGGTTCCACGAGCAGTACTTC. Translating it yields CASSPGQGFHEQYF. The chain links TRBV18 to TRBJ2-7; 9 nucleotides align to TRBD1. This CDR3 region has 14 residues. Germline V lookup: CDR1 KGHSH, CDR2 LQKENI. V gave up 6 bases and J gave up 5 bases; unmatched junction bases: 8.

The CDR3 nucleotides read TGTGCCACCAAGACAGGGGGGAAGAACACTGAAGCTTTCTTT. This gives the protein CATKTGGKNTEAFF. This chain uses TRBV2 with TRBJ1-1, with TRBD1 matching 9 bases. The germline V gene encodes CDR1 SNHLY and CDR2 FYNNEI. The length of the CDR3 is 14 residues. The ends lost 10 bases at V and 1 base at J; junction bases unmatched: 7.

This clone was recorded only once. The rearrangement joins TRBV7-9 to TRBJ2-1; 10 nucleotides line up with TRBD2. Germline lookup yields CDR1 SEHNR and CDR2 FQNEAQ (reference sequence). V gave up 4 bases and J gave up 7 bases; unmatched junction bases: 7. The CDR3 contains 15 residues. The CDR3 sequence is CASSSLAGGTNEQFF. CDR3 sequence (DNA): TGTGCCAGCAGCTCCTTAGCGGGAGGTACGAATGAGCAGTTCTTC.

This clone was picked up a small number of times. This chain uses TRBV6-2 or TRBV6-3 with TRBJ1-2; TRBD1 matches 8 bases. The CDR3 totals 17 residues. J lost 7 bases, V lost 5 bases, and 18 bases had no gene match. The germline V gene has CDR1 MNHEY and CDR2 SVGEGT. In nucleotides, the CDR3 is TGTGCCAGCAGTGGGAACAGGGGGGCCCGGGTTACGCTTGGCTACACCTTC. Its protein product is CASSGNRGARVTLGYTF.

This chain connects TRBV6-5 to TRBJ2-1; unclear D gene. Germline V lookup: CDR1 MNHEY, CDR2 SVGAGI. The V end lost 2 bases, the J end lost 6 bases, and 8 bases lay between the germline ends. The CDR3 is 13 residues long. CDR3 nucleotides: TGTGCCAGCAGTTACCCTAGAGGCAATGAGCAGTTCTTC. Translated: CASSYPRGNEQFF.

CDR3 region: CASSVSGTGGGEKLFF. The CDR3, as DNA: TGTGCCAGCAGCGTGAGCGGGACAGGGGGGGGTGAAAAACTGTTTTTT. The gene calls are TRBV7-2 and TRBJ1-4; 11 bases agree with TRBD1. The ends lost 5 bases at V and 7 bases at J; junction bases unmatched: 9. Germline V gene lookup returns CDR1 SGHTA and CDR2 FQGNSA. The CDR3 totals 16 residues.

This sequence joins TRBV5-1 and TRBJ1-6; no clear D. Trimming shortened V by 7 bases and J by 2 bases, and 16 bases separated the two germline ends. The CDR3 is 16 residues long. Germline V gene data show CDR1 as SGHRS and CDR2 as YFSETQ. The CDR3 DNA reads as TGCGCCAGCGGCCTTGACGGGCGCCCCTATAATTCACCCCTCCACTTT. As protein: CASGLDGRPYNSPLHF.

The chain recombines TRBV14 with TRBJ1-1; the D gene is possibly TRBD1 (6 bases). The CDR3 spans 14 residues. The germline gives CDR1 SGHDN, CDR2 FVKESK. The V and J ends lost 4 bases and 1 base respectively, with 10 bases between them. CDR3 in amino acids: CASSLRGANTEAFF. The DNA for the CDR3 is TGTGCCAGCAGCCTCCGGGGGGCGAACACTGAAGCTTTCTTT.

The chain carries TRBV3-1 (or the pseudogene TRBV3-2) and TRBJ1-5; possibly TRBD1 for D (6 bases). Trimming cost V 4 bases and J 4 bases, with 11 bases left between them. CDR3 size: 14 residues. Looked up from germline, CDR1 is LGHDT and CDR2 is YNNKEL (reference sequence). CDR3 sequence (DNA): TGTGCCAGCAGCCCTTCGACAGGAAATCAGCCCCAGCATTTT. It encodes CASSPSTGNQPQHF.

This clone was seen repeatedly, ten times or more. The rearrangement links TRBV7-2 to TRBJ1-1; D gene unclear. Germline CDR1 reads SGHTA; CDR2 reads FQGNSA. CDR3 length: 14 amino acids. Between the trimmed V and J ends, which lost 5 bases and 2 bases, there was a span of 12 bases. The CDR3 here is CASSPYAANTEAFF. The CDR3 region has the DNA TGTGCCAGCAGCCCATATGCAGCTAACACTGAAGCTTTCTTT.

The chain joins TRBV3-1 (or the pseudogene TRBV3-2) to TRBJ1-4; D may be TRBD1 (6 bases). CDR3 size: 14 residues. Trimming cost V 1 base and J 7 bases, with 10 bases left between them. From germline, CDR1 is LGHDT and CDR2 YNNKEL (reference sequence). CDR3 coding DNA: TGTGCCAGCAGCCAAGCAGGGGCTGGTGAAAAACTGTTTTTT. Translation: CASSQAGAGEKLFF.